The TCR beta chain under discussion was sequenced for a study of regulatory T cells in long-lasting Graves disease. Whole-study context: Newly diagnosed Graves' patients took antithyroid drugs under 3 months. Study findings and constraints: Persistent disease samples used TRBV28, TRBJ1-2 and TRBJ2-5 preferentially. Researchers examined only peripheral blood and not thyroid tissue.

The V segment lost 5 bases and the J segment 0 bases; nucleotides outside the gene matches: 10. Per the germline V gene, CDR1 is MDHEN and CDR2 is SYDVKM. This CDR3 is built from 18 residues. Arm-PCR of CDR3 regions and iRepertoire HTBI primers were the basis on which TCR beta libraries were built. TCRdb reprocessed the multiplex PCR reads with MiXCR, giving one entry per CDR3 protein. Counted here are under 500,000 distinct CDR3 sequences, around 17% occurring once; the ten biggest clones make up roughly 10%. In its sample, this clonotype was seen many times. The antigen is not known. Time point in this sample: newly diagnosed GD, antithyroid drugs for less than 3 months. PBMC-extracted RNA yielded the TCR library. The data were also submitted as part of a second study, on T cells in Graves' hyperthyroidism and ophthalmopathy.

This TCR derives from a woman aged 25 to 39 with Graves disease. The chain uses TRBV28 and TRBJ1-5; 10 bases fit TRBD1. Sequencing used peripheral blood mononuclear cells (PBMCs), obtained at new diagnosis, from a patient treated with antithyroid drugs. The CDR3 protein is CASSVDRGQVDSNQPQHF. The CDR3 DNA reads TGTGCCAGCAGTGTAGACAGGGGGCAGGTCGATAGCAATCAGCCCCAGCATTTT. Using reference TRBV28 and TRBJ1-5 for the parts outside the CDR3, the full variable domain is DVKVTQSSRYLVKRTGEKVFLECVQDMDHENMFWYRQDPGLGLRLIYFSYDVKMKEKGDIPEGYSVSREKKERFSLILESASTNQTSMYLCASSVDRGQVDSNQPQHFGDGTRLSIL.